A single T cell receptor (beta chain) is shown here with its context. The sample belongs to a study of patients and donors after allogeneic stem cell transplantation. TCRdb ran MiXCR on the RT-PCR reads and lists one entry per CDR3 protein. Seen here are roughly 2,400 distinct CDR3 sequences, roughly 19% observed once, and the top ten hold 9.5% to 15%. The sequence derives from a human donor who was either an allogeneic HSCT recipient or a stem cell or donor lymphocyte infusion donor (not recorded which). It is not recorded whose cells these are; they may come from a transplant donor. Sequenced input: blood, either unsorted or a sorted T cell fraction (not recorded which).

CDR3 region: CASSYGQGRGETQYF. For the CDR3, the DNA is TGTGCCAGCAGTTATGGACAGGGGCGGGGAGAGACCCAGTACTTC. The chain is built from TRBV12-3 or TRBV12-4 and TRBJ2-5, with 9 bases that match TRBD1. This CDR3 has 15 amino acids. The V gene end was trimmed by 4 bases and the J gene end by 4 bases; junction bases not matched to a gene: 7.